The 6 T cell receptor beta chains in this list originate from one sample, sequenced in a study of beta chain features in type 1 diabetes. Study-wide results and limits: Among patients with Type 1 diabetes, TCRB CDR3s were moderately but significantly shorter in every one of the four CD4+ subsets.

The isolated RNA, all of it, was reverse transcribed, so expressed TCRB transcripts were what got sequenced. Only in-frame clones appear in the TCRdb table, and some are missing; sequencing was by immunoSEQ multiplex PCR. The sample lists 150,000 or so clones, around 8.3% occurring once. Their antigen targets remain unknown. Material: central memory CD4+ T cells from blood. These receptors were obtained from a woman aged 18-29 years with type 1 diabetes.

This chain uses TRBV7-9 with TRBJ2-7; a possible D gene is TRBD2 (5 bases). Trimming removed 4 bases at V and 4 bases at J, with 8 bases between. The CDR3 loop spans 12 amino acids. Germline CDR1 reads SEHNR; CDR2 reads FQNEAQ (reference sequence). The CDR3 protein is CASSSGMYEQYF. The CDR3 DNA reads TGTGCCAGCAGCTCGGGAATGTACGAGCAGTACTTC.

The genes are TRBV27 and TRBJ2-3; 8 nucleotides align to TRBD1. Germline V gene sequence: CDR1 MNHEY, CDR2 SMNVEV (reference sequence). The CDR3 has 18 amino acids. V lost 3 bases, J lost 0 bases, and 11 bases stayed unmatched. The CDR3 is CASSLRYRGDASTDTQYF. CDR3 nucleotides: TGTGCCAGCAGTTTGCGTTACAGGGGGGACGCTAGCACAGATACGCAGTATTTT.

The table lists this clone with many counts. V is TRBV7-8 and J is TRBJ2-7; 8 positions match TRBD1. The V gene end was trimmed by 5 bases and the J gene end by 6 bases; junction bases not matched to a gene: 0. Germline CDR1 reads SGHVS; CDR2 reads FQNEAQ. This CDR3 contains 11 residues. The CDR3 loop is CASSTGGEQYF. CDR3 DNA sequence: TGTGCCAGCAGCACAGGGGGCGAGCAGTACTTC.

This clone was counted a few times. V is TRBV6-5 and J is TRBJ2-5; TRBD2 might be the D (5 bases). V was cut by 7 bases and J by 5 bases, with 17 bases left in between. The CDR3 loop spans 14 amino acids. Germline values: CDR1 MNHEY, CDR2 SVGAGI. The CDR3 loop is CASTSHEGWETQYF. The DNA for the CDR3 is TGTGCCAGCACCTCACACGAGGGCTGGGAGACCCAGTACTTC.

V usage is TRBV2 and J usage is TRBJ2-3; 13 bases agree with TRBD2. Germline V gives CDR1 SNHLY, CDR2 FYNNEI. V was pared by 5 bases and J by 7 bases, with 3 bases of the junction left unmatched. The CDR3 loop spans 14 amino acids. CDR3 nucleotide sequence: TGTGCCAGCAGTATTGGGACTAGCGGGAATACGCAGTATTTT. Its translation is CASSIGTSGNTQYF.

This clone was seen repeatedly, ten times or more. V is TRBV29-1 and J is TRBJ2-3; 9 nucleotides match TRBD2. The CDR3 runs 15 residues. Germline CDR1 reads SQVTM; CDR2 reads ANQGSEA. The V segment lost 6 bases and the J segment 2 bases; nucleotides outside the gene matches: 9. The CDR3 region is CSVPSSGSPTDTQYF. Written as DNA, the CDR3 is TGCAGCGTCCCCAGTAGCGGGAGCCCCACAGATACGCAGTATTTT.